The clone carrying this TCR beta chain was seen a few times. What it binds is unknown. The data belong to a study of beta chain features in type 1 diabetes. About the study: In age, gender and cell yields, patients were similar to healthy donors.

The whole isolated RNA underwent reverse transcription, so sequencing captured expressed TCRB transcripts. Assay: immunoSEQ multiplex PCR; the TCRdb copy retains only in-frame clones and omits some. The table shows approximately 470,000 clones, with 30% occurring only once. Study findings and constraints: The naive, central memory and Treg TCRB repertoires of patients appeared to be more similar to one another than those of healthy donors. A definitive answer on HLA type influencing TCRB rearrangement was not reached here.

V was clipped by 2 bases and J by 3 bases, with 12 bases between them. Germline CDR1 and CDR2: GTSNPN and SVGIG (reference sequence). The CDR3 sequence is 14 residues long. Sorted populations all had greater than 95% purity. The sequencing sample was made of naive CD4+ T cells from blood. The sequence derives from a man between 18 and 35 years old in good health. The V gene is TRBV30, the J gene TRBJ2-3, with D maybe TRBD1 (6 bases). CDR3 sequence reads: CAWSHNRVTDTQYF. In nucleotides, the CDR3 is TGTGCCTGGAGTCACAACAGGGTAACAGATACGCAGTATTTT.